The 26 T cell receptor beta chains below were found in one sample sequenced in a study of T cell responses to AZD1222 COVID-19 vaccine. The table came from immunoSEQ multiplex PCR; TCRdb's copy has only in-frame clones and leaves some out. Altogether over 70,000 clones are present, approximately 92% being singletons, with the ten largest covering 7% to 10%. The sample consisted of peripheral blood, taken 28 days after the second AZD1222 dose. The origin of the receptors is an adult who received the AZD1222 COVID-19 vaccine.

This chain uses TRBV10-3 with TRBJ1-1; D might be TRBD1 (6 bases). V was trimmed by 10 bases and J by 3 bases, leaving 18 bases between them. Germline CDR1 and CDR2: ENHRY and SYGVKD. The CDR3 consists of 14 residues. This CDR3 reads CATTRDTLDTEAFF. The CDR3 coding sequence is TGTGCCACTACCCGGGACACCCTCGACACTGAAGCTTTCTTT.

V usage is TRBV5-1 and J usage is TRBJ2-7; D unclear. The CDR3 runs to 12 residues. Germline V gene data show CDR1 as SGHRS and CDR2 as YFSETQ. With 4 bases removed from V and 4 bases from J, the gap between germline ends came to 9 bases. Written as DNA, the CDR3 is TGCGCCAGCAGCGTGGACCTATACGAGCAGTACTTC. Translation gives CASSVDLYEQYF.

The chain is built from TRBV9 and TRBJ2-5; D is uncertain. The V gene's germline CDR1 is SGDLS and CDR2 YYNGEE. The CDR3 is made up of 13 amino acids. Trimming cost V 1 base and J 1 base, with 5 bases left between them. For the CDR3, the DNA is TGTGCCAGCAGCGTAACCCCCCAAGAGACCCAGTACTTC. Translating it yields CASSVTPQETQYF.

This sequence joins TRBV6-2 or TRBV6-3 and TRBJ1-5, with D possibly being TRBD1 (5 bases). The CDR3 extends over 17 amino acids. Looked up from germline, CDR1 is MNHEY and CDR2 is SVGEGT. V gave up 2 bases and J gave up 0 bases, with 14 bases separating them. The CDR3 reads CASSYAGPIFSNQPQHF. Written as DNA, the CDR3 is TGTGCCAGCAGTTACGCGGGACCGATTTTTAGCAATCAGCCCCAGCATTTT.

The CDR3 DNA reads TGTGCCAGCAGCTTAGGGAGGGCTGGGACAGATACGCAGTATTTT. This sequence encodes CASSLGRAGTDTQYF. The chain uses TRBV11-3 and TRBJ2-3; D may be TRBD2 (6 bases). CDR1 SGHNT and CDR2 YENEEA come from the germline V gene. The CDR3 sequence is 15 residues long. Trimming shortened V by 1 base and J by 3 bases, and 11 bases separated the two germline ends.

The CDR3 coding sequence is TGTGCCACAGGGGGCAGGGTGTACGAGCAGTACTTC. Translation: CATGGRVYEQYF. The gene calls are TRBV10-3 and TRBJ2-7; 8 bases agree with TRBD1. Germline CDR1 is ENHRY and CDR2 is SYGVKD. Trimming took 10 bases from V and 4 from J; bases not matched to a gene: 6. The CDR3 covers 12 residues.

This clone was seen more than once but under ten times. The chain links TRBV27 to TRBJ1-1; the match to TRBD1 covers 7 bases. V lost 5 bases and J lost 1; bases outside the gene matches: 7. This CDR3 is built from 15 residues. CDR1 is MNHEY, CDR2 SMNVEV, per germline (reference sequence). CDR3: CASSPQGRRNTEAFF. As DNA, the CDR3 is TGTGCCAGCAGTCCACAGGGGAGGAGGAACACTGAAGCTTTCTTT.

V gene TRBV7-6 combines with J gene TRBJ2-2; 7 nucleotides agree with TRBD2. After removal of 5 bases from V and 1 base from J, the junction contained 4 bases not matched to a gene. The germline V gene has CDR1 SGHVS and CDR2 FNYEAQ. CDR3 length: 15 amino acids. The CDR3 nucleotides are TGTGCCAGCAGCCCCCGCGGGGGGAACACCGGGGAGCTGTTTTTT. It yields the protein CASSPRGGNTGELFF.

The rearrangement uses TRBV7-8 and TRBJ1-2; D is possibly TRBD1 (5 bases). The CDR3 sequence is 12 residues long. The ends were cut back, 4 bases at V and 6 bases at J, with 9 bases in the middle. CDR1 and CDR2 from the germline V gene are SGHVS and FQNEAQ. This chain's CDR3 is CASSSVTDGYTF. CDR3 nucleotides: TGTGCCAGCAGCTCGGTGACAGATGGCTACACCTTC.

V gene TRBV6-6 combines with J gene TRBJ2-2; 7 positions agree with TRBD2. Trimming removed 2 bases from V and 6 bases from J; junction bases left unmatched: 9. This CDR3 comprises 16 residues. Looked up from germline, CDR1 is MNHNY and CDR2 is SVGAGI (reference sequence). In DNA form, the CDR3 reads TGTGCCAGCAGTTACGTGGCGGGGGTTCGGTCCGGGGAGCTGTTTTTT. It yields the protein CASSYVAGVRSGELFF.

V and J are TRBV7-2 and TRBJ2-3; 8 positions match TRBD2. The CDR3 sequence is 16 residues long. CDR1 and CDR2 from the germline V gene are SGHTA and FQGNSA. Unmatched junction bases numbered 10, after V lost 5 bases and J lost 3 bases. The CDR3 region is CASSRRGGGGTDTQYF. As DNA, the CDR3 is TGTGCCAGCAGCCGTCGGGGTGGCGGGGGGACAGATACGCAGTATTTT.

This clone was observed a handful of times. The J gene is TRBJ2-1, the V gene TRBV9; TRBD2 matches at 8 bases. Germline V gene sequence: CDR1 SGDLS, CDR2 YYNGEE. The CDR3 sequence is 15 residues long. Trimming removed 3 bases from V and 7 bases from J; junction bases left unmatched: 9. This chain's CDR3 is CASSATGTRPNEQFF. CDR3 nucleotide sequence: TGTGCCAGCAGCGCGACCGGGACTAGGCCAAATGAGCAGTTCTTC.

V is TRBV5-1 and J is TRBJ1-6, with 9 bases identical to TRBD1. Germline CDR1 is SGHRS and CDR2 is YFSETQ. CDR3 length: 15 amino acids. After removal of 0 bases from V and 10 bases from J, the junction contained 5 bases not matched to a gene. Here the CDR3 DNA reads TGCGCCAGCAGCTTGGAAGGGACAGGGCGATCACCCCTCCACTTT. It codes for CASSLEGTGRSPLHF.

A single count supports this clone. CDR3: CATNQYESTYEQYV. The CDR3 nucleotides read TGTGCCACTAACCAGTACGAATCGACCTACGAGCAGTACGTC. The rearrangement links TRBV10-3 to TRBJ2-7, with unresolved D. Germline V gives CDR1 ENHRY, CDR2 SYGVKD. The V end lost 10 bases, the J end lost 2 bases, and 18 bases lay between the germline ends. This CDR3 spans 14 amino acids.

The chain is built from TRBV11-3 and TRBJ2-3; D possibly uses TRBD1 or TRBD2 (6 bases each). V was trimmed by 9 bases and J by 4 bases, leaving 14 bases between them. The germline V gene encodes CDR1 SGHNT and CDR2 YENEEA. The CDR3 runs to 13 residues. The CDR3 DNA reads as TGTGCCAGTAGGGGGGCGAACGCAGATACGCAGTATTTT. Protein: CASRGANADTQYF.

The CDR3 sequence: CASSLGVGEGYTF. The CDR3 bases are TGTGCCAGCAGCTTGGGGGTAGGGGAAGGCTACACCTTC. V gene TRBV5-6 combines with J gene TRBJ1-2, with D tentatively TRBD1 (5 bases). V dropped 0 bases and J dropped 8 bases, with 11 bases sitting between them. Per the germline V gene, CDR1 is SGHDT and CDR2 is YYEEEE. The length of the CDR3 is 13 residues.

The V gene is TRBV6-5, the J gene TRBJ1-5; maybe TRBD1 (5 bases). The CDR3 runs 16 residues. Germline CDR1 is MNHEY and CDR2 is SVGAGI. Trimming removed 2 bases from V and 4 bases from J, with 15 bases in between. The CDR3 DNA is TGTGCCAGCAGTTACGGTCGGGGGGTAGGGAATCAGCCCCAGCATTTT. This codes for CASSYGRGVGNQPQHF.

The gene calls are TRBV15 and TRBJ1-2; 8 bases agree with TRBD1. Germline trimming cut 7 bases from V and 8 bases from J; bases unmatched to any gene: 9. In germline, CDR1 is LNHNV, CDR2 YYDKDF (reference sequence). The CDR3 consists of 13 residues. CDR3 in DNA: TGTGCCACCACCTTTGGCAGGGGGCAGGGCTACACCTTC. Translated: CATTFGRGQGYTF.

This clone showed up just a few times. The gene calls are TRBV11-3 and TRBJ2-3, with D possibly being TRBD1 (6 bases). V gave up 4 bases and J gave up 1 base, with 15 bases separating them. The CDR3 is 16 residues long. Per germline, CDR1 SGHNT and CDR2 YENEEA. CDR3 residues: CASSSPGAGGTDTQYF. The CDR3 DNA follows: TGTGCCAGCAGCTCCCCCGGGGCAGGGGGCACAGATACGCAGTATTTT.

The chain recombines TRBV27 with TRBJ1-6, with 10 bases lining up with TRBD1. V trimming: 9 bases; J trimming: 7 bases; junction bases outside the gene matches: 6. This CDR3 has 14 residues. Germline V gives CDR1 MNHEY, CDR2 SMNVEV (reference sequence). CDR3 loop: CASRGTGENSPLHF. CDR3 sequence (DNA): TGTGCCAGTCGGGGGACAGGGGAGAATTCACCCCTCCACTTT.

The rearrangement links TRBV19 to TRBJ2-2; 9 nucleotides align to TRBD1. The germline V gene has CDR1 LNHDA and CDR2 SQIVND (reference sequence). With 4 bases clipped from V and 5 bases from J, the junction kept 11 bases outside the gene matches. The CDR3 has 17 residues. The CDR3 sequence is CASSTYRTGGRTGELFF. CDR3 DNA: TGTGCCAGTAGTACCTATCGAACAGGGGGCCGGACCGGGGAGCTGTTTTTT.

This clone was counted once. The chain uses TRBV6-2 or TRBV6-3 and TRBJ1-1; TRBD1 might be the D (5 bases). The CDR3 is made up of 14 amino acids. Germline assignment: CDR1 MNHEY and CDR2 SVGEGT. V was shortened by 2 bases and J by 3 bases, with 10 bases between the two germline ends. The CDR3 DNA reads as TGTGCCAGCAGTTACCCGGGACCTTACACTGAAGCTTTCTTT. Its translation: CASSYPGPYTEAFF.

This clone showed up just a few times. This chain connects TRBV7-9 to TRBJ2-7; D ambiguous. Trimming removed 4 bases from V and 3 bases from J, with 4 bases in between. Germline V gene data show CDR1 as SEHNR and CDR2 as FQNEAQ (reference sequence). CDR3 length: 11 residues. The CDR3 sequence: CASSSYYEQYF. DNA of the CDR3: TGTGCCAGCAGCTCATACTACGAGCAGTACTTC.

The CDR3 DNA sequence: TGTGCCAGCAGCCCACAAACAGGGGCCGGAGGAAACACCATATATTTT. This gives the protein CASSPQTGAGGNTIYF. This chain links TRBV5-6 with TRBJ1-3; 7 bases agree with TRBD1. The CDR3 covers 16 residues. Germline CDR1 and CDR2: SGHDT and YYEEEE. V was clipped by 4 bases and J by 4 bases; unmatched bases: 11.

This clone was seen just once. The genes are TRBV19 and TRBJ2-1; 7 bases agree with TRBD2. This CDR3 has 14 residues. After removal of 3 bases from V and 2 bases from J, the junction contained 1 base not matched to a gene. CDR1 and CDR2 from the germline V gene are LNHDA and SQIVND (reference sequence). CDR3 bases: TGTGCCAGTAGTATGGGACTACCCTACAATGAGCAGTTCTTC. Protein: CASSMGLPYNEQFF.

The chain has TRBV3-1 (or the pseudogene TRBV3-2) and TRBJ2-3; 8 bases map to TRBD2. Germline trimming cut 4 bases from V and 1 base from J; bases unmatched to any gene: 7. The V gene's germline CDR1 is LGHDT and CDR2 YNNKEL (reference sequence). The CDR3 is 16 residues long. CDR3 sequence (DNA): TGTGCCAGCAGCCCTCTTAGCGGGGCGGGCACAGATACGCAGTATTTT. This sequence encodes CASSPLSGAGTDTQYF.